This T cell receptor (beta chain) was identified during a study of chronic HIV infection and antiretroviral therapy. Germline V gives CDR1 DFQATT, CDR2 SNEGSKA (reference sequence). The CDR3 has 16 residues. The J segment lost 8 bases and the V segment lost 3 bases, leaving 15 bases of the junction unmatched. Each CDR3 protein gets one entry after TCRdb re-called the 5' RACE reads with MiXCR. The repertoire holds 39,000 or so distinct CDR3 sequences, with 7% to 10% as singletons. This sequence originates from an adult who had HIV and had not received antiretroviral therapy, or was an uninfected healthy control (not recorded which). V is TRBV20-1 and J is TRBJ2-1; the match to TRBD2 covers 8 bases. Sequenced sample: peripheral blood. The CDR3 protein is CSASLSGTSFFYEQFF. CDR3 bases: TGCAGTGCTAGCTTAAGTGGGACTAGTTTTTTCTATGAGCAGTTCTTC.